This T cell receptor beta chain derives from a study of siplizumab effects on memory and regulatory T cells. Points from the study as a whole: Siplizumab gave mappable alloreactive CD4+ clones an average Treg-derived fraction of about 64%, against roughly 30% in controls.

Repertoires were generated with immunoSEQ multiplex PCR, while TCRdb's copy carries only in-frame clones and drops some. The data show approximately 68,000 clones, 75% to 95% seen once. The CDR3 is 14 amino acids. V gave up 3 bases and J gave up 1 base, with 11 bases separating them. The germline V gene has CDR1 SQVTM and CDR2 ANQGSEA. Of note for this clone: Its antigen is undetermined.

This sequence was found in a human donor in good health. The rearrangement uses TRBV29-1 and TRBJ2-3; D remains ambiguous. Sample: CD8+ T cells sorted from blood. CDR3: CSVEGGAGTDTQYF. CDR3 sequence (DNA): TGCAGCGTTGAGGGCGGTGCGGGCACAGATACGCAGTATTTT.